A single T cell receptor (beta chain) is shown here with its context. TCRdb reprocessed the 5' RACE reads via MiXCR and lists one record per CDR3 protein. The table lists fewer than 350,000 distinct CDR3 sequences, about 8% of them singletons. The data were obtained in a study of identical twins. The data were also submitted as part of a second study, on yellow fever vaccine responses in identical twins.

The specimen was memory (CD45RO+) T cells sorted from blood. The receptor comes from a woman between 18 and 30 years old in good health.

The DNA of the CDR3 is TGCAGTGCTAGAGATAACCGAGGGGGATATCAGCCCCAGCATTTT. It yields the protein CSARDNRGGYQPQHF. The V call is TRBV20-1, the J call TRBJ1-5; the D gene is possibly TRBD1 (6 bases). CDR3 size: 15 residues. In germline, CDR1 is DFQATT, CDR2 SNEGSKA (reference sequence). Trimming stripped 0 bases from V and 5 bases from J, with 14 bases between.